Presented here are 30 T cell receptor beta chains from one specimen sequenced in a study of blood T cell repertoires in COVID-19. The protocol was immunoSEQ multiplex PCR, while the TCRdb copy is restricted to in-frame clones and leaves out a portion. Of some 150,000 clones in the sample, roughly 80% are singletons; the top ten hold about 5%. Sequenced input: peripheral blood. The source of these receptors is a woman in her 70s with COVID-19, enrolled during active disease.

CDR3 sequence reads: CASSLKSGEQFF. The CDR3 DNA reads TGTGCCAGCAGCTTAAAGAGCGGCGAGCAGTTCTTC. This chain joins TRBV7-2 and TRBJ2-1; tentative D call: TRBD2 (5 bases). The CDR3 runs to 12 residues. The ends were cut back, 2 bases at V and 10 bases at J, with 9 bases in the middle. Germline CDR1 SGHTA, CDR2 FQGNSA.

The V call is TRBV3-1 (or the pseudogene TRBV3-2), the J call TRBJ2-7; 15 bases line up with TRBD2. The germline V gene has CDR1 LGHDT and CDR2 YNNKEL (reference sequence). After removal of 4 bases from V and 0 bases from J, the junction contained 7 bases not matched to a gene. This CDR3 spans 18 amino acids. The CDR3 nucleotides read TGTGCCAGCAGCCTAGGGACTAGCGGGGGGCTTAGCTCCTACGAGCAGTACTTC. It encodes CASSLGTSGGLSSYEQYF.

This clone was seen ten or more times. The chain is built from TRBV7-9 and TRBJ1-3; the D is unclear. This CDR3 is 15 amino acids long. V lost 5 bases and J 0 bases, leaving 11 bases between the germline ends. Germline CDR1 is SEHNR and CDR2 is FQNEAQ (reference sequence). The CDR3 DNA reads TGTGCCAGCAGCGAGTCGGGGTACTCTGGAAACACCATATATTTT. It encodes CASSESGYSGNTIYF.

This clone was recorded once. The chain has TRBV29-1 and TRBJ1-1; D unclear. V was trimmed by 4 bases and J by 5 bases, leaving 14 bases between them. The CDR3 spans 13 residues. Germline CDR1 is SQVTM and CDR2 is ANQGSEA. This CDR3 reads CSVATPPGTEAFF. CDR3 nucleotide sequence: TGCAGCGTTGCGACTCCACCGGGTACTGAAGCTTTCTTT. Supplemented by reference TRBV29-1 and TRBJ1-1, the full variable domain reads SAVISQKPSRDICQRGTSLTIQCQVDSQVTMMFWYRQQPGQSLTLIATANQGSEATYESGFVIDKFPISRPNLTFSTLTVSNMSPEDSSIYLCSVATPPGTEAFFGQGTRLTVV.

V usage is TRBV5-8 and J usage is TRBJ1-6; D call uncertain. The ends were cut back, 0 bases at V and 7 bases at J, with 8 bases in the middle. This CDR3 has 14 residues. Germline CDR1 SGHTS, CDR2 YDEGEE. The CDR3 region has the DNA TGTGCCAGCAGCTTGGTGTTACGGAATTCACCCCTCCACTTT. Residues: CASSLVLRNSPLHF.

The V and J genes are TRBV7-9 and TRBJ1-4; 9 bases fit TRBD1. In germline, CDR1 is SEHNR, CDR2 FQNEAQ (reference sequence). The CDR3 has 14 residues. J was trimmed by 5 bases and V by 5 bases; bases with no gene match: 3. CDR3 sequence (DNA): TGTGCCAGCAGCCATGGGACAGGGAATGAAAAACTGTTTTTT. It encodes CASSHGTGNEKLFF.

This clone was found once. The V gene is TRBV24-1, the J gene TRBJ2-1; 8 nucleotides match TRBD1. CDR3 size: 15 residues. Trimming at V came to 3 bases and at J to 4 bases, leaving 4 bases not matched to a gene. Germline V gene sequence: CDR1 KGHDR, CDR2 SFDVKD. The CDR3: CATSDRRQGYNEQFF. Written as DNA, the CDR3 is TGTGCCACCAGTGATCGCCGACAGGGGTACAATGAGCAGTTCTTC.

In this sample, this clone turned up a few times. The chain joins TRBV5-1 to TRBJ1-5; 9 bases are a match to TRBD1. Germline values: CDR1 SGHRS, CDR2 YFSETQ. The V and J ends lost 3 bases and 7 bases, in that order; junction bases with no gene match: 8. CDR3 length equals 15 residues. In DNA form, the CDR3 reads TGCGCCAGCAGCTCGGGGACAGGGTTTTCCCAGCCCCAGCATTTT. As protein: CASSSGTGFSQPQHF.

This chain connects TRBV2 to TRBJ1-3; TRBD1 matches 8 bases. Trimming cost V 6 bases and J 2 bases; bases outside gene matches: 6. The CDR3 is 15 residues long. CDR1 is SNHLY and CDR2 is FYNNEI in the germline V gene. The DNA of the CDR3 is TGTGCCAGCAGGGAGAAGACAGGGGCTGGAAACACCATATATTTT. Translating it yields CASREKTGAGNTIYF.

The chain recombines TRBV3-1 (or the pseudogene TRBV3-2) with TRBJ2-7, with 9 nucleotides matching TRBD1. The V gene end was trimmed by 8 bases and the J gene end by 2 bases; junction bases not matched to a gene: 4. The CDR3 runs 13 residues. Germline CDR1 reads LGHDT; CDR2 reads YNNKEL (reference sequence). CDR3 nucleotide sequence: TGTGCCAGCCTGGGGACAGGGACCTACGAGCAGTACTTC. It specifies CASLGTGTYEQYF.

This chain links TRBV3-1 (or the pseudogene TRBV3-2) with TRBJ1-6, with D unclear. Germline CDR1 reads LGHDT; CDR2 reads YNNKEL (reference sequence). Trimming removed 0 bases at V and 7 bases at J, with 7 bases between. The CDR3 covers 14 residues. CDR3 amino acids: CASSQDQWNSPLHF. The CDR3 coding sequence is TGTGCCAGCAGCCAAGACCAGTGGAATTCACCCCTCCACTTT.

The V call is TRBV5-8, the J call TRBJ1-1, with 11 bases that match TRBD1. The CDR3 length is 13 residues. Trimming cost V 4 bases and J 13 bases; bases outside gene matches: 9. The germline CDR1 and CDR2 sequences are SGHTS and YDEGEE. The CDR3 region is CASSIGTGGLVFF. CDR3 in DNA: TGTGCCAGCAGCATTGGGACAGGGGGGTTAGTTTTCTTT.

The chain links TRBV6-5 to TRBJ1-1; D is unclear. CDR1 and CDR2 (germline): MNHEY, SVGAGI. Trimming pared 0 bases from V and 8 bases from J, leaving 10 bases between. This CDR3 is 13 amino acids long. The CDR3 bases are TGTGCCAGCAGTTACTCGAATGAGGGAGAAGCTTTCTTT. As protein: CASSYSNEGEAFF.

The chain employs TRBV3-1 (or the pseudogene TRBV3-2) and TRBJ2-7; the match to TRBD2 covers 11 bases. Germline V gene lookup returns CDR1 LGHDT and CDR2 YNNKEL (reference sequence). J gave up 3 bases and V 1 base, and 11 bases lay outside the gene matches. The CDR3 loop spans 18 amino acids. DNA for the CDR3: TGTGCCAGCAGCCAAGTTCTAGCGGGGGGCCGACTAGGCTACGAGCAGTACTTC. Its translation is CASSQVLAGGRLGYEQYF.

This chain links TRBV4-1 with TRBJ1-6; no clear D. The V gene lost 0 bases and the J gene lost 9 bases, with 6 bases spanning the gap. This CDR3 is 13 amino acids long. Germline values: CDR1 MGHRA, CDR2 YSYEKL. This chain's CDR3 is CASSQDPSSPLHF. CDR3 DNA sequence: TGCGCCAGCAGCCAAGACCCTAGTTCACCCCTCCACTTT.

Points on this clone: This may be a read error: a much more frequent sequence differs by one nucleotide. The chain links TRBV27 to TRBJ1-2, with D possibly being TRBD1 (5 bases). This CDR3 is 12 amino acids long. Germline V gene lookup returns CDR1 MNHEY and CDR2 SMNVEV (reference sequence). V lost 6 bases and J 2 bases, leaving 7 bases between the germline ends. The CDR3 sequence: CASSPGNYGYTF. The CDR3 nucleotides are TGTGCCAGCAGCCCAGGGAACTATGGCTACACCTTC.

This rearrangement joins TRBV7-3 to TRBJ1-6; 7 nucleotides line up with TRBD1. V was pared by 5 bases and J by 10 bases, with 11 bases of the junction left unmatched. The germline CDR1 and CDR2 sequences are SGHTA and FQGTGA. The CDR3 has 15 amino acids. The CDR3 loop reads CASSGEDRLVSPLHF. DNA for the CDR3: TGTGCCAGCAGCGGAGAGGACAGGCTGGTATCACCCCTCCACTTT. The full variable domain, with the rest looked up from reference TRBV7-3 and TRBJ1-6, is GAGVSQTPSNKVTEKGKYVELRCDPISGHTALYWYRQSLGQGPEFLIYFQGTGAADDSGLPNDRFFAVRPEGSVSTLKIQRTERGDSAVYLCASSGEDRLVSPLHFGNGTRLTVT.

This chain's CDR3 is CASRDPREYF. CDR3 sequence (DNA): TGTGCCAGCAGAGACCCTCGGGAGTACTTC. The chain combines TRBV6-4 with TRBJ2-7; D unclear. The V and J ends lost 6 bases and 11 bases respectively, with 11 bases between them. Germline assignment: CDR1 MRHNA and CDR2 SNTAGT. The length of the CDR3 is 10 residues.

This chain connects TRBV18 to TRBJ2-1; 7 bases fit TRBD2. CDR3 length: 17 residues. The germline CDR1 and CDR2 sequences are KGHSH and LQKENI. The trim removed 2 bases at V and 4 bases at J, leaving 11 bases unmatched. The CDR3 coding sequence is TGTGCCAGCTCACCAAGGGAGGGGAGGTTTCTGTACAATGAGCAGTTCTTC. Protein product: CASSPREGRFLYNEQFF.

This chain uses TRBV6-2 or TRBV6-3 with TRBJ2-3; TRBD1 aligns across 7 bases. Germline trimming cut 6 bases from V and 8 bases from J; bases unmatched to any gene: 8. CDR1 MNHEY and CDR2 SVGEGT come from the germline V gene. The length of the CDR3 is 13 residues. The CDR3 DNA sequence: TGTGCCAGCAGCCCCAGACAGGGTATTACGCAGTATTTT. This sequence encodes CASSPRQGITQYF.

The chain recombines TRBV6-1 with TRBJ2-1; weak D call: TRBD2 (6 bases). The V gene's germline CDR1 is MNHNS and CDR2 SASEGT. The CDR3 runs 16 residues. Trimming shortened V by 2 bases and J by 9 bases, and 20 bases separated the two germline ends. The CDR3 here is CASSESGSFGGSEQFF. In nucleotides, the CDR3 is TGTGCCAGCAGTGAATCGGGGAGTTTCGGGGGAAGTGAGCAGTTCTTC.

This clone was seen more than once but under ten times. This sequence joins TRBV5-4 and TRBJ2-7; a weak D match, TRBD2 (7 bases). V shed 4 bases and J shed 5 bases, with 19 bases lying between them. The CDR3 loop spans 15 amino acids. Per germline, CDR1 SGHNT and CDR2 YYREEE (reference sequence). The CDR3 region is CASSLPGGPGNEQYF. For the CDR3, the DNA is TGTGCCAGCAGCCTCCCGGGGGGCCCAGGGAACGAGCAGTACTTC.

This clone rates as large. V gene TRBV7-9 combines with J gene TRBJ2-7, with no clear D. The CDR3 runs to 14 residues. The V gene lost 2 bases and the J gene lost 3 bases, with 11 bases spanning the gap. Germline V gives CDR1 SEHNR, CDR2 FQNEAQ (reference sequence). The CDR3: CASSLSDSFYEQYF. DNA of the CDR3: TGTGCCAGCAGCTTATCCGACTCGTTCTACGAGCAGTACTTC.

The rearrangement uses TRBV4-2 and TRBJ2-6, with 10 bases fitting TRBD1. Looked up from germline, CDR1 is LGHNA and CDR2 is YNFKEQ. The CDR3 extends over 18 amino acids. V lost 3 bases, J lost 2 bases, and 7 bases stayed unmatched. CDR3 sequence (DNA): TGTGCCAGCAGCCAGGGTACCGGGACAGGGGCTGGGGCCAACGTCCTGACTTTC. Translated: CASSQGTGTGAGANVLTF.

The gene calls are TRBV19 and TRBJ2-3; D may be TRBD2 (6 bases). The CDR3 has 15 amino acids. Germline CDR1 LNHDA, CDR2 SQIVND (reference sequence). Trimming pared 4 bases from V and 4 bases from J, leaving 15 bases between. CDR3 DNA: TGTGCCAGTAGTACCTACGGCGGGGTGGCAGATACGCAGTATTTT. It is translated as CASSTYGGVADTQYF. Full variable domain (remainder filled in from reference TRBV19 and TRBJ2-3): DGGITQSPKYLFRKEGQNVTLSCEQNLNHDAMYWYRQDPGQGLRLIYYSQIVNDFQKGDIAEGYSVSREKKESFPLTVTSAQKNPTAFYLCASSTYGGVADTQYFGPGTRLTVL.

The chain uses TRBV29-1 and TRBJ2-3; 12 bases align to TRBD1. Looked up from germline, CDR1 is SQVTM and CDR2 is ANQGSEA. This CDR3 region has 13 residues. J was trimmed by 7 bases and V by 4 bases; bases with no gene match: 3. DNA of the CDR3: TGCAGCGTTGTGGGACAGGGGGCTTATACGCAGTATTTT. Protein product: CSVVGQGAYTQYF.

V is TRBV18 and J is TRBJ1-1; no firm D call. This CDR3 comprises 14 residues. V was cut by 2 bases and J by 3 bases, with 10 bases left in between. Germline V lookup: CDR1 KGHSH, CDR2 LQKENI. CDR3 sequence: CASSPGRLDTEAFF. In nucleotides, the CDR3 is TGTGCCAGCTCACCAGGCAGGCTGGACACTGAAGCTTTCTTT. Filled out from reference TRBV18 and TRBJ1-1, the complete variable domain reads NAGVMQNPRHLVRRRGQEARLRCSPMKGHSHVYWYRQLPEEGLKFMVYLQKENIIDESGMPKERFSAEFPKEGPSILRIQQVVRGDSAAYFCASSPGRLDTEAFFGQGTRLTVV.

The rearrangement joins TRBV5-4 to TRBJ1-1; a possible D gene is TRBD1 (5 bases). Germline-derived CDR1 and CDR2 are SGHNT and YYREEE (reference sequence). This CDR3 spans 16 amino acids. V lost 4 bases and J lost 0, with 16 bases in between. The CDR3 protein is CASSPYGGVLNTEAFF. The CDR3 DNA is TGTGCCAGCAGCCCATATGGAGGGGTGCTGAACACTGAAGCTTTCTTT. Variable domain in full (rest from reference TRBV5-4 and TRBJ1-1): ETGVTQSPTHLIKTRGQQVTLRCSSQSGHNTVSWYQQALGQGPQFIFQYYREEENGRGNFPPRFSGLQFPNYSSELNVNALELDDSALYLCASSPYGGVLNTEAFFGQGTRLTVV.

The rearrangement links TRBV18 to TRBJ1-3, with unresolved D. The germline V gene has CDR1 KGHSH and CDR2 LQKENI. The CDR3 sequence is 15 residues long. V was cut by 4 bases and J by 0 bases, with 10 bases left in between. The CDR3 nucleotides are TGTGCCAGCTCACAAAGAGGGAACTCTGGAAACACCATATATTTT. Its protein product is CASSQRGNSGNTIYF.

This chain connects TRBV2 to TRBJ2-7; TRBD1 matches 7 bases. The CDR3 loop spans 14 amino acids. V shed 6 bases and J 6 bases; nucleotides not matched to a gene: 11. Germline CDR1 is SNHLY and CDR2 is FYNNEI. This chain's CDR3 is CASRGTVGLGEQYF. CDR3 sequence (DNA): TGTGCCAGCAGGGGGACAGTGGGGTTGGGCGAGCAGTACTTC.